These T cell receptor beta chains were read from a single sample in a study of shared clonotypes between healthy human individuals. The repertoire was sequenced with immunoSEQ multiplex PCR; TCRdb's copy has only in-frame clones and lacks some. The sample includes more than 2 million clones, 90% to 95% of them seen just once. Sequenced sample: naive CD4+ T cells sorted from blood. The receptors originated from a man aged 18-30 years in good health. Each CDR3 is given with its conserved first and last residue. A D gene is named only where the DNA matches it firmly. Clone size is not always given. Where it is, it says once, few, many or a class for expanded clones.

TRBJ1-1 | . | 12 | . | TRBV30 | CAWGHPNTEAFF | TGTGCCTGGGGACACCCGAACACTGAAGCTTTCTTT
TRBJ2-1 | . | 14 | . | TRBV7-7 | CASSQGTSNNEQFF | TGTGCTAGCAGCCAGGGGACCTCTAACAATGAGCAGTTCTTC
TRBJ1-1 | . | 16 | . | TRBV21-1 | CASRKSPCREDTEAFF | TGTGCCAGCAGAAAAAGTCCCTGCAGGGAGGACACTGAAGCTTTCTTT
TRBJ1-6 | . | 14 | . | TRBV10-1 | CASSESPYNSPLHF | TGCGCCAGCAGCGAATCGCCCTATAATTCACCCCTCCACTTT
TRBJ2-1 | TRBD1 | 19 | . | TRBV30 | CAWSWDRRTIRHSYNEQFF | TGTGCCTGGAGTTGGGACAGGAGGACTATCCGGCACTCCTACAATGAGCAGTTCTTC
TRBJ2-7 | . | 14 | . | TRBV7-9 | CASNLQGGSYEQYF | TGTGCCAGCAACCTACAGGGAGGATCCTACGAGCAGTACTTC
TRBJ1-2 | TRBD1 | 15 | . | TRBV19 | CASSRPGQRSYGYTF | TGTGCCAGTAGTAGACCGGGACAGCGAAGCTATGGCTACACCTTC
TRBJ2-7 | TRBD1 | 13 | . | TRBV5-6 | CASRRTGRYEQYF | TGTGCCAGCAGGCGGACAGGGCGCTACGAGCAGTACTTC
TRBJ1-3 | . | 16 | . | TRBV5-1 | CASSLVAGSPGNTIYF | TGCGCCAGCAGCTTGGTTGCTGGTAGCCCTGGAAACACCATATATTTT
TRBJ2-1 | . | 14 | . | TRBV10-2 | CASSGISSYNEQFF | TGCGCCAGCAGCGGAATAAGCTCCTACAATGAGCAGTTCTTC
TRBJ1-2 | . | 14 | . | TRBV6-1 | CASSEEGVAYGYTF | TGTGCCAGCAGTGAGGAAGGGGTAGCCTATGGCTACACCTTC
TRBJ1-2 | . | 14 | . | TRBV18 | CASSLGASWIGYTF | TGTGCCAGCTCCCTGGGTGCCAGCTGGATTGGCTACACCTTC
TRBJ1-3 | . | 15 | . | TRBV6-5 | CASSYEGSKGNTIYF | TGTGCCAGCAGTTACGAGGGTTCGAAAGGAAACACCATATATTTT
TRBJ2-7 | TRBD2 | 13 | . | TRBV6-5 | CASTTIWGGEQYF | TGTGCCAGCACTACAATTTGGGGGGGCGAGCAGTACTTC
TRBJ1-2 | TRBD1 | 14 | . | TRBV18 | CASSPATGEGGYTF | TGTGCCAGCTCACCTGCGACAGGGGAGGGTGGCTACACCTTC
TRBJ1-2 | TRBD1 | 15 | . | TRBV11-2 | CASSPDRGSPYGYTF | TGTGCCAGCAGCCCTGACAGGGGCAGTCCTTATGGCTACACCTTC
TRBJ2-6 | . | 17 | . | TRBV6-1 | CASSEEQGGWGANVLTF | TGTGCCAGCAGTGAAGAACAGGGTGGATGGGGGGCCAACGTCCTGACTTTC
TRBJ2-1 | . | 15 | . | TRBV6-4 | CASSVTGGPYNEQFF | TGTGCCAGCAGTGTAACAGGAGGCCCATACAATGAGCAGTTCTTC
TRBJ2-7 | . | 16 | . | TRBV21-1 | CASSKEADRGDYEQYF | TGTGCCAGCAGCAAAGAGGCGGACAGGGGGGACTACGAGCAGTACTTC
TRBJ2-7 | TRBD1 | 15 | . | TRBV7-9 | CASSSGTGPFNEQYF | TGTGCCAGCAGCTCCGGGACAGGGCCTTTTAACGAGCAGTACTTC
TRBJ1-1 | TRBD1 | 15 | . | TRBV7-9 | CASSLRGGPDTEAFF | TGTGCCAGCAGCCTTCGAGGGGGCCCTGACACTGAAGCTTTCTTT
TRBJ1-2 | . | 12 | . | TRBV6-1 | CASSDGTYGYTF | TGTGCCAGCAGTGATGGGACATATGGCTACACCTTC
TRBJ1-6 | . | 17 | . | TRBV5-4 | CASQLGAGSGMDSPLHF | TGTGCCAGCCAACTGGGGGCAGGCTCCGGTATGGATTCACCCCTCCACTTT
TRBJ1-3 | . | 15 | . | TRBV6-6 | CASSYVQGSGNTIYF | TGTGCCAGCAGTTACGTTCAGGGCTCTGGAAACACCATATATTTT
TRBJ2-7 | TRBD2 | 15 | . | TRBV28 | CASSLPLGGVGEQYF | TGTGCCAGCAGTCTACCGCTGGGAGGGGTCGGGGAGCAGTACTTC
TRBJ2-3 | TRBD2 | 16 | . | TRBV19 | CASSIGTSISTDTQYF | TGTGCCAGTAGTATCGGGACTAGCATAAGCACAGATACGCAGTATTTT
TRBJ1-1 | TRBD1 | 15 | . | TRBV9 | CASSVQRTGPTEAFF | TGTGCCAGCAGCGTACAACGGACAGGCCCCACTGAAGCTTTCTTT
TRBJ1-6 | . | 14 | . | TRBV10-3 | CAISGGSRDSPLHF | TGTGCCATCAGTGGGGGCAGCCGAGATTCACCCCTCCACTTT
TRBJ2-1 | . | 17 | . | TRBV18 | CASSPPTPSLIDNEQFF | TGTGCCAGCTCACCACCTACTCCAAGCCTAATTGACAATGAGCAGTTCTTC
TRBJ2-1 | TRBD2 | 15 | . | TRBV9 | CASSVSGRVNNEQFF | TGTGCCAGCAGCGTAAGCGGGAGGGTCAACAATGAGCAGTTCTTC
TRBJ2-1 | TRBD2 | 15 | . | TRBV4-3 | CASSYGLAVYNEQFF | TGCGCCAGCAGCTACGGACTAGCGGTGTACAATGAGCAGTTCTTC
TRBJ1-3 | TRBD1 | 15 | . | TRBV7-9 | CASSRDRGPGNTIYF | TGTGCCAGCAGCAGGGACAGGGGGCCGGGAAACACCATATATTTT
TRBJ2-7 | . | 14 | once | TRBV6-5 | CASSPSSPTYEQYF | TGTGCCAGCAGCCCCTCTTCCCCTACCTACGAGCAGTACTTC
TRBJ2-1 | TRBD2 | 17 | . | TRBV5-4 | CASSLSTSGSGYNEQFF | TGTGCCAGCAGCCTCTCGACTAGCGGGAGTGGGTACAATGAGCAGTTCTTC
TRBJ2-7 | TRBD2 | 13 | . | TRBV7-2 | CASSPGLAGEQYF | TGTGCCAGCAGCCCGGGACTAGCGGGAGAGCAGTACTTC
TRBJ2-3 | . | 14 | once | TRBV2 | CASSELVDTDTQYF | TGTGCCAGCAGTGAACTAGTTGACACAGATACGCAGTATTTT
TRBJ1-5 | . | 18 | . | TRBV7-8 | CASSSFFGQGAGGQPQHF | .
TRBJ2-4 | . | 14 | once | TRBV2 | CASSEGLAINIQYF | TGTGCCAGCAGTGAAGGACTCGCGATCAACATTCAGTACTTC
TRBJ1-6 | . | 13 | . | TRBV5-4 | CASSLDGGAPLHF | TGTGCCAGCAGCTTGGATGGAGGGGCACCCCTCCACTTT
TRBJ1-6 | . | 16 | . | TRBV19 | CASSISGWAYNSPLHF | TGTGCCAGTAGTATTTCAGGGTGGGCCTATAATTCACCCCTCCACTTT
TRBJ1-2 | . | 14 | . | TRBV18 | CASSPPNGPYGYTF | TGTGCCAGCTCACCGCCTAATGGACCGTATGGCTACACCTTC
TRBJ2-7 | . | 17 | . | TRBV27 | CASSRVRITERNYEQYF | TGTGCCAGCAGCCGGGTCCGTATAACGGAACGCAACTACGAGCAGTACTTC
TRBJ1-1 | . | 13 | . | TRBV7-9 | CASSLQGGTEAFF | TGTGCCAGCAGCTTACAAGGGGGGACTGAAGCTTTCTTT
TRBJ1-4 | . | 16 | . | TRBV7-9 | CASRSLDGDLNEKLFF | TGTGCCAGTCGGAGCCTGGACGGAGACCTAAATGAAAAACTGTTTTTT
TRBJ1-5 | . | 15 | . | TRBV6-1 | CASSPYPTVDQPQHF | TGTGCCAGCAGTCCATACCCGACCGTAGATCAGCCCCAGCATTTT
TRBJ2-7 | . | 14 | . | TRBV7-9 | CASSLAETSFEQYF | TGTGCCAGCAGCTTAGCAGAGACTAGTTTCGAGCAGTACTTC
TRBJ2-5 | TRBD2 | 14 | once | TRBV7-2 | CASSLLAGQETQYF | TGTGCCAGCAGCTTACTAGCGGGGCAGGAGACCCAGTACTTC
TRBJ1-6 | TRBD1 | 16 | . | TRBV19 | CASSSLGDRSNSPLHF | TGTGCCAGTAGCTCTCTGGGGGACAGGTCGAATTCACCCCTCCACTTT
TRBJ2-2 | . | 15 | . | TRBV10-3 | CAISYAEPNTGELFF | TGTGCCATCAGTTACGCCGAACCGAACACCGGGGAGCTGTTTTTT
TRBJ2-5 | TRBD1 | 15 | . | TRBV11-2 | CASSPDRGRGETQYF | TGTGCCAGCAGCCCCGACAGGGGGCGCGGAGAGACCCAGTACTTC
TRBJ1-2 | . | 15 | . | TRBV19 | CASSTTSGIAYGYTF | TGTGCCAGTAGTACCACCTCCGGGATTGCCTATGGCTACACCTTC
TRBJ1-2 | TRBD1 | 12 | . | TRBV30 | CACYRGGFGYTF | TGTGCCTGCTACAGGGGCGGGTTTGGCTACACCTTC
TRBJ2-7 | . | 13 | . | TRBV5-6 | CASSQGTFYEQYF | TGTGCCAGCAGCCAAGGGACTTTCTACGAGCAGTACTTC
TRBJ2-3 | . | 12 | . | TRBV5-1 | CASSLESDTQYF | TGCGCCAGCAGCTTGGAGTCAGATACGCAGTATTTT
TRBJ1-5 | TRBD1 | 14 | . | TRBV28 | CASKDRGSNQPQHF | TGTGCCAGCAAAGACAGGGGGAGCAATCAGCCCCAGCATTTT